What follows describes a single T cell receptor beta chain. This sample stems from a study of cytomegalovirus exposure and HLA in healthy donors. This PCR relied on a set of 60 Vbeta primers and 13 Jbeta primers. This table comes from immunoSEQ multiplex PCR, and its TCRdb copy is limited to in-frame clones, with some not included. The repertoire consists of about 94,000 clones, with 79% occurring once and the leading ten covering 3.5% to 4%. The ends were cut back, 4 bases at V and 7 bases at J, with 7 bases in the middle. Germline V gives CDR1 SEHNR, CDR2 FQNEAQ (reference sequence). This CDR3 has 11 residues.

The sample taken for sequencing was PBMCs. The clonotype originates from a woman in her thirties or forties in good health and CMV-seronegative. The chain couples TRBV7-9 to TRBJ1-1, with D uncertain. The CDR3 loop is CASSYQNEAFF. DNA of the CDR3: TGTGCCAGCAGCTATCAAAATGAAGCTTTCTTT.